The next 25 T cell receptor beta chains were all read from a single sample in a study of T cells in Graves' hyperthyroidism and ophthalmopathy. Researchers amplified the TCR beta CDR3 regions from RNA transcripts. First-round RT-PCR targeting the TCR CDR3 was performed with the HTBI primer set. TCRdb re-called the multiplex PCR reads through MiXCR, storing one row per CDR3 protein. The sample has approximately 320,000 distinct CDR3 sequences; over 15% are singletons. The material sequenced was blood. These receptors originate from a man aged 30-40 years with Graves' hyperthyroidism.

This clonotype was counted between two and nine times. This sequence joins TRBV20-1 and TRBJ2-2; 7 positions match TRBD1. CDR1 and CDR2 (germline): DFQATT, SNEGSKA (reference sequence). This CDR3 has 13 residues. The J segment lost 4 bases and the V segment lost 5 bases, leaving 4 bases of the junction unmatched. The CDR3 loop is CSASQGRTGELFF. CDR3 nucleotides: TGCAGTGCTTCACAGGGGCGCACCGGGGAGCTGTTTTTT.

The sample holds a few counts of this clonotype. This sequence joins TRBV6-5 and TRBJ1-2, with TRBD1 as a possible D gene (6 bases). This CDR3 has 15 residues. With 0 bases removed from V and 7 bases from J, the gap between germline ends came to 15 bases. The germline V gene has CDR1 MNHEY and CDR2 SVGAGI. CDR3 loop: CASSYSGTPGGGYTF. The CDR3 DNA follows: TGTGCCAGCAGTTACTCAGGGACACCGGGAGGTGGCTACACCTTC.

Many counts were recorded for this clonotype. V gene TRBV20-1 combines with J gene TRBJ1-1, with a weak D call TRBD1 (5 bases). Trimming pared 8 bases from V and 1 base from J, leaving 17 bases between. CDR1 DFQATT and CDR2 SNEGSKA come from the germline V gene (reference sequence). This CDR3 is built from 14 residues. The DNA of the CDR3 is TGCAGTCCTTCGACGGGACTTTGGAACACTGAAGCTTTCTTT. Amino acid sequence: CSPSTGLWNTEAFF.

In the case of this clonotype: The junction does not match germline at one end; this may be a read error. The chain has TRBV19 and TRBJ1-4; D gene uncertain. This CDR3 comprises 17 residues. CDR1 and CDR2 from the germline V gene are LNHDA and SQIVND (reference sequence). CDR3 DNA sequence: TGTGCCAGTAACTCTGTCCCCGGGTCGTCAACTAATGAAAAACTGTTCTTT. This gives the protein CASNSVPGSSTNEKLFF.

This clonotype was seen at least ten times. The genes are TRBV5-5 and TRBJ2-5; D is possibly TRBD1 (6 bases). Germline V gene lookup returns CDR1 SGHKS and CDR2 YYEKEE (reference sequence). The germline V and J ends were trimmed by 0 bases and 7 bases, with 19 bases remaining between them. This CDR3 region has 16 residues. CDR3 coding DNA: TGTGCCAGCAGCTTGGATCGGGACACCGGCGTCGTGACCCAGTACTTC. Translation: CASSLDRDTGVVTQYF.

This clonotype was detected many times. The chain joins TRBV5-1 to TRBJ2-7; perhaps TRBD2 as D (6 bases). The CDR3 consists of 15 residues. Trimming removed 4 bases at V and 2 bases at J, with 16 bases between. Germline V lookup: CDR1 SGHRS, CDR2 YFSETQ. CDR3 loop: CASSLPGAGPYEQYF. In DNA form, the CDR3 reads TGCGCCAGCAGCCTCCCTGGGGCGGGACCCTACGAGCAGTACTTC.

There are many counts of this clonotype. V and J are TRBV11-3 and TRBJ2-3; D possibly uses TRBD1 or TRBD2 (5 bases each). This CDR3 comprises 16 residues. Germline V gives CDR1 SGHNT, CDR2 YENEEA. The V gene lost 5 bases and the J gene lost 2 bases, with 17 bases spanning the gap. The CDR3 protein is CASSRRGPRFTDTQYF. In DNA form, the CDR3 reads TGTGCCAGCAGCCGCCGGGGACCGAGATTCACAGATACGCAGTATTTT.

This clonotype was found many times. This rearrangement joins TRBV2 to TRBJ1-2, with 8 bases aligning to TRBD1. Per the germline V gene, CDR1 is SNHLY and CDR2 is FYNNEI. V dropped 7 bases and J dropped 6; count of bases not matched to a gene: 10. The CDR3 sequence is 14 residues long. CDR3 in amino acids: CASKSLQGVDGYTF. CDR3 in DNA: TGTGCCAGCAAAAGCCTACAGGGGGTGGATGGCTACACCTTC. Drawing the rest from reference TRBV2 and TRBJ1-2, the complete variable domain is EPEVTQTPSHQVTQMGQEVILRCVPISNHLYFYWYRQILGQKVEFLVSFYNNEISEKSEIFDDQFSVERPDGSNFTLKIRSTKLEDSAMYFCASKSLQGVDGYTFGSGTRLTVV.

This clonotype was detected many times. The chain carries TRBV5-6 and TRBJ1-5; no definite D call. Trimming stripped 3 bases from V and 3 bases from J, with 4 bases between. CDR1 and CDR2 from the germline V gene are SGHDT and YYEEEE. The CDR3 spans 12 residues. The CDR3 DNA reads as TGTGCCAGCAGCTATCACAATCAGCCCCAGCATTTT. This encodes CASSYHNQPQHF.

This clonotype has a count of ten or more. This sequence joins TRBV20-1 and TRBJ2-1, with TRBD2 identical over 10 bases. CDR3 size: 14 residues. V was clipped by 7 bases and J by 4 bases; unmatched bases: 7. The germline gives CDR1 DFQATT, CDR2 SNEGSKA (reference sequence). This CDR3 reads CSVPGLASYNEQFF. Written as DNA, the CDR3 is TGCAGTGTTCCGGGACTAGCGTCGTACAATGAGCAGTTCTTC.

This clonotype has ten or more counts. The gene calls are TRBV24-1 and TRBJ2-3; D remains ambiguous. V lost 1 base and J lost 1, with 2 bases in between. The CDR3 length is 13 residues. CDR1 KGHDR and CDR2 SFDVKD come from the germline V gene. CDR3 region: CATSDFRTDTQYF. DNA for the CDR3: TGTGCCACCAGTGATTTCCGCACAGATACGCAGTATTTT.

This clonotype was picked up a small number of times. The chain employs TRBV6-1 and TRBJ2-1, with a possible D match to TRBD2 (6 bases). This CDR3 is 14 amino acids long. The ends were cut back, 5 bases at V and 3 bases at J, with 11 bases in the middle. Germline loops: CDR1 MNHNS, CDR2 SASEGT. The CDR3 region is CASSLTRGYNEQFF. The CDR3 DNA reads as TGTGCCAGCAGTTTGACTAGGGGCTACAATGAGCAGTTCTTC.

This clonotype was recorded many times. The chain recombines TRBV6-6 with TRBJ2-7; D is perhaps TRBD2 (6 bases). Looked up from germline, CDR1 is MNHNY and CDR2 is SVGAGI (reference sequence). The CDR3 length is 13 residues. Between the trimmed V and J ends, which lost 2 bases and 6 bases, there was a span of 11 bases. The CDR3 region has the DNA TGTGCCAGCAGTTACCCGGGACTCGGCGAGCAGTACTTC. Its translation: CASSYPGLGEQYF.

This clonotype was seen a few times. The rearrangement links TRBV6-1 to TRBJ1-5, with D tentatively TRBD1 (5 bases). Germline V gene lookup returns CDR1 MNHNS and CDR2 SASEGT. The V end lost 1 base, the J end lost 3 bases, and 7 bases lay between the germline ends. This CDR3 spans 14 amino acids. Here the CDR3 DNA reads TGTGCCAGCAGTGAAGGGACAACCAATCAGCCCCAGCATTTT. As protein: CASSEGTTNQPQHF.

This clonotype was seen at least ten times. The CDR3 sequence: CASSAEQSTDTQYF. The CDR3 DNA reads TGTGCCAGCTCAGCCGAACAAAGCACAGATACGCAGTATTTT. J is TRBJ2-3 and V is TRBV18; D ambiguous. In germline, CDR1 is KGHSH, CDR2 LQKENI. V lost 5 bases and J 0 bases, leaving 9 bases between the germline ends. There are 14 residues in the CDR3.

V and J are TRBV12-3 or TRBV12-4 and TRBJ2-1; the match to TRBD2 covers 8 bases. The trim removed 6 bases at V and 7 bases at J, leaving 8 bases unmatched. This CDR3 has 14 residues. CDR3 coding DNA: TGTGCCAGCAGGGAGCGGGGGTTTGAGAATGAGCAGTTCTTC. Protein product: CASRERGFENEQFF.

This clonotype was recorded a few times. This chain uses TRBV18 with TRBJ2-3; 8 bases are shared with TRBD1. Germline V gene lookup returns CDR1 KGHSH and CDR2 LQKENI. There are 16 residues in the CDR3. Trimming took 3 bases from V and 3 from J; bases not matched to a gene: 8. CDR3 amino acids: CASSPIDRGATDTQYF. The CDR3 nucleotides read TGTGCCAGCTCACCCATTGACAGGGGCGCGACAGATACGCAGTATTTT.

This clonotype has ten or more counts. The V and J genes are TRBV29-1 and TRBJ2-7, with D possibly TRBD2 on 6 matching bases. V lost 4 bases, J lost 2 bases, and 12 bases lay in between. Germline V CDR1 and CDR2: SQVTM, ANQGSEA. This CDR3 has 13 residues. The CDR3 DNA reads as TGCAGCGTTGTGGGGGGATCCACCTACGAGCAGTACTTC. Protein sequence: CSVVGGSTYEQYF.

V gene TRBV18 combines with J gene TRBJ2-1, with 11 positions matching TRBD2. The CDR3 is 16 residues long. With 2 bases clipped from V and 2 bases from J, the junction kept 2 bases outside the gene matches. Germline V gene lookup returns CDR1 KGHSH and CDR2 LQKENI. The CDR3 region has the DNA TGTGCCAGCTCACCATCACTAGCGGGGGCCTACAATGAGCAGTTCTTC. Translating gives CASSPSLAGAYNEQFF.

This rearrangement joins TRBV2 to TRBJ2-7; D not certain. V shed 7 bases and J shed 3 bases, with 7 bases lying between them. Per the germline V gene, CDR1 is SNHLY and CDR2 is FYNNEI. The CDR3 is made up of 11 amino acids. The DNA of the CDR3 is TGTGCCAGCACCGCGAACTACGAGCAGTACTTC. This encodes CASTANYEQYF.

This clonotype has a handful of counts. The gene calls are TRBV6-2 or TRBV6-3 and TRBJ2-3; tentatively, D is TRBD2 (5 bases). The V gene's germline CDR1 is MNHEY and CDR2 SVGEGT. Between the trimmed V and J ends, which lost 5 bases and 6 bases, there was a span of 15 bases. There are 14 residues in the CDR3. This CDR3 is CASSDHIASDTQYF. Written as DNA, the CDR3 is TGTGCCAGCAGTGACCATATAGCGAGCGATACGCAGTATTTT.

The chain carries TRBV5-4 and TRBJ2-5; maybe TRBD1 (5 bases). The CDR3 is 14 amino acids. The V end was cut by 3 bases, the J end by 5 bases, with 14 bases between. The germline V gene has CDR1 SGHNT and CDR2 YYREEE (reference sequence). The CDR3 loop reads CASSSGSRGETQYF. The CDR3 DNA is TGTGCCAGCAGCTCAGGGTCTAGGGGCGAGACCCAGTACTTC.

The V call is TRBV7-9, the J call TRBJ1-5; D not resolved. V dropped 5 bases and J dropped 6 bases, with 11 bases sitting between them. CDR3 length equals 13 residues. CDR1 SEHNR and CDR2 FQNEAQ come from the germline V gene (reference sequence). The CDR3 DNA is TGTGCCAGCAGCCAAGCGGGGTTTCAGCCCCAGCATTTT. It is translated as CASSQAGFQPQHF.

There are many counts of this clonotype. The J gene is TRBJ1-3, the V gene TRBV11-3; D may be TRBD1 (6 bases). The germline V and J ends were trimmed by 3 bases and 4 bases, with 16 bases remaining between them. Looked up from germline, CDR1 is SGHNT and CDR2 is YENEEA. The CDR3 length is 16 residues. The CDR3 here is CASSFARTAAGNTIYF. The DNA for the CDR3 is TGTGCCAGCAGCTTTGCCCGGACAGCGGCGGGAAACACCATATATTTT. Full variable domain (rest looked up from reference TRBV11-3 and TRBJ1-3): EAGVVQSPRYKIIEKKQPVAFWCNPISGHNTLYWYLQNLGQGPELLIRYENEEAVDDSQLPKDRFSAERLKGVDSTLKIQPAELGDSAVYLCASSFARTAAGNTIYFGEGSWLTVV.

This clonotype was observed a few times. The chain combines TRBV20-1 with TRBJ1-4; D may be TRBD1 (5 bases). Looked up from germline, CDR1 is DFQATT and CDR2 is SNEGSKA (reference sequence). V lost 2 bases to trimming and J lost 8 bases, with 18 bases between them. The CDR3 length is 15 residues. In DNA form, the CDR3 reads TGCAGTGCTAGACTAAGGGGCAGGCCTGGAGAAAAACTGTTTTTT. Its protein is CSARLRGRPGEKLFF.